This TCR beta chain was found in a study of technical replicates of blood from a handful of donors. TCRdb keeps only in-frame clones here, not all; method: immunoSEQ multiplex PCR. There are more than 90,000 clones in the sample; approximately 96% occur only once, and 0.2% to 0.25% lies in the top ten. Sequencing was carried out using T cells isolated from PBMCs. The sequence derives from a human donor in good health.

CDR3 region: CASSDLDRVNEKLFF. The CDR3 nucleotides are TGTGCCAGCAGTGACCTGGACAGGGTTAATGAAAAACTGTTTTTT. The J gene is TRBJ1-4, the V gene TRBV28, with 8 nucleotides matching TRBD1. The CDR3 covers 15 residues. The junction had 6 bases not matched to a gene; V was cut back by 5 bases and J by 4 bases. CDR1 MDHEN and CDR2 SYDVKM come from the germline V gene.